A single TCR beta chain is shown here with its context. This clone was recorded a few times. What antigen it recognizes has not been identified. Per-base quality was not reported, and no clone a single base away is much larger than it. From V the trimming removes 8 bases and from J it removes 1 base, while the gene matches leave 4 bases of the junction unaccounted for. Sequences GTSNPN (CDR1) and SVGIG (CDR2) are obtained from the germline V gene (reference sequence). The CDR3 covers 12 residues, taking in both the cysteine and the phenylalanine. The only DNA kept is the CDR3, 36 bases in frame from the first base. The immunoSEQ Assay, a bias-controlled multiplex PCR, was used to amplify TCRbeta CDR3 regions from genomic DNA. In the source study's methods: Within the assay, amplification of reference gene primers was used to estimate how many nucleated cells each sample contained. Sequence reads were collapsed and filtered to measure the absolute abundance of every unique TCRbeta CDR3 rearrangement. Productive Simpson clonality was computed per sample as the square root of Simpson's diversity index over productive rearrangements. TCRdb holds this immuneACCESS table with in-frame rearrangements only. Some clones are missing; in checked studies, unresolved V genes explain under half, and the rest has no known cause. The D gene and trimming were derived from the DNA, and the V and J assignments and clone size from that table. Counted in this sample were about 310,000 clones; around 87% of them appeared once. Of the sample, around 7.8% is held by the ten largest clones.

Another Seattle source contributed samples from volunteer blood donors who had recovered from COVID-19. Whole blood was collected in K2EDTA tubes by collaborating institutions according to the institutions' own protocols. For TCRbeta analysis, collaborators shipped samples in one of three forms: frozen whole blood, isolated PBMCs, or DNA extracted from either of those sample types. The sample is drawn from a study of blood T cell repertoires in COVID-19 (dated by TCRdb to 2020 to 2022). For the study in its entirety: Samples covering the acute and convalescent phases of COVID-19 were provided by collaborators in the United States, Italy and Spain. The sample metadata nearly always contained a de-identified subject ID, COVID-19 status, age in years and sex. The material from the prospective study consisted of cDNA or gDNA derived from T cells, B-cell-depleted T cells, or PBMCs. Where available, HLA class I and class II types were obtained from metadata supplied by the sample provider rather than from assay-based typing. A freely available public database, intended as a resource for researchers studying the immune response to SARS-CoV-2, is where the repertoires were released. Deeply sampled blood TCRbeta repertoires from subjects exposed to, actively infected with, or recovered from COVID-19 were included in the dataset. Samples were obtained from the ongoing ImmuneRACE study (first 160 participants) and from some 1,200 subjects provided by 6 global collaborators.

Points the paper makes about the study in general: Clinical and demographic metadata were provided uncurated, with the amount varying by source and participant.

Recombination joined TRBV30 with TRBJ1-2; TRBD1 matches 7 bases in the middle. The sequenced material came from peripheral blood. The TCR comes from a woman in her fifties or sixties who had recovered from COVID-19. The CDR3 in this case is CASTGVNYGYTF. The base sequence is TGTGCCAGCACAGGGGTTAACTATGGCTACACCTTC.